This is a list of T cell receptor beta chains from one sample in a study of shared T cell receptors in the human thymus. The assay was immunoSEQ multiplex PCR, and TCRdb's table has in-frame clones only and misses some. This sample carries roughly 68,000 clones, nearly 95% of them seen once, and the ten largest clones take around 0.033%. Material for sequencing was thymocytes. The receptors shown here come from a human donor. The CDR3 runs from the conserved cysteine through the conserved F or W. The D gene is left open where the match is weak. Clone size is given for some rows only: seen once, a few or many times, or a class if the clone is expanded.

>TRBV5-6|NA|TRBD1|TRBJ1-1|14
CASSYGQALTEAFF
TGTGCCAGCAGTTACGGACAGGCCTTAACTGAAGCTTTCTTT
>TRBV27|NA|NA|TRBJ2-3|14
CASSSLLTGRLQYF
TGTGCCAGCAGTTCCCTCTTAACAGGAAGGCTGCAGTATTTT
>TRBV25-1|once|TRBD1|TRBJ2-5|16
CASHPDRGPSSGTQYF
TGTGCCAGTCACCCAGACAGGGGGCCTTCTTCGGGGACCCAGTACTTC
>TRBV12-5|NA|TRBD1|TRBJ1-3|16
CASGLGQGSSGNTIYF
TGTGCTAGTGGCCTGGGACAGGGCAGCTCTGGAAACACCATATATTTT
>TRBV27|NA|NA|TRBJ2-5|15
CASSLEGRQQETQYF
TGTGCCAGCAGTTTAGAGGGGAGACAGCAAGAGACCCAGTACTTC
>TRBV4-3|NA|NA|TRBJ1-1|13
CASSQVTGPQAFF
TGCGCCAGCAGCCAAGTTACGGGGCCTCAAGCTTTCTTT
>TRBV10-3|NA|NA|TRBJ1-1|16
CAISDTRASMNTEAFF
TGTGCCATCAGTGATACGAGAGCATCCATGAACACTGAAGCTTTCTTT
>TRBV11-2|NA|NA|TRBJ2-7|11
CASTLRYEQYF
TGTGCCAGCACCCTACGCTACGAGCAGTACTTC
>TRBV7-2|NA|TRBD2|TRBJ2-5|16
CASRPTSGGIQETQYF
TGTGCCAGCAGGCCTACTAGCGGGGGAATCCAAGAGACCCAGTACTTC
>TRBV7-5|NA|NA|TRBJ1-5|15
CVRSLLVGYNQPQHF
TGTGTCAGAAGTCTCTTGGTGGGGTACAATCAGCCCCAGCATTTT
>TRBV7-2|NA|TRBD2|TRBJ2-1|15
CASSIGLAAYNEQFF
TGTGCCAGCAGCATCGGACTAGCGGCCTACAATGAGCAGTTCTTC
>TRBV27|NA|TRBD2|TRBJ2-3|16
CASSLDGGFFTDTQYF
TGTGCCAGCAGTTTGGACGGGGGGTTTTTCACAGATACGCAGTATTTT
>TRBV5-1|NA|TRBD1|TRBJ1-4|12
CASSRGQGSLFF
TGCGCCAGCAGCAGAGGACAGGGCTCTCTGTTTTTT
>TRBV9|NA|TRBD2|TRBJ2-7|14
CASSVGLGAEEQYF
TGTGCCAGCAGCGTGGGACTAGGGGCGGAGGAGCAGTACTTC
>TRBV9|few|NA|TRBJ1-6|16
CASSPRGQGPDSPLHF
TGTGCCAGCAGCCCCCGTGGCCAAGGACCGGATTCACCCCTCCACTTT
>TRBV6-1|NA|NA|TRBJ1-2|11
CASRPQGGYTF
TGTGCCAGCAGGCCACAGGGAGGCTACACCTTC